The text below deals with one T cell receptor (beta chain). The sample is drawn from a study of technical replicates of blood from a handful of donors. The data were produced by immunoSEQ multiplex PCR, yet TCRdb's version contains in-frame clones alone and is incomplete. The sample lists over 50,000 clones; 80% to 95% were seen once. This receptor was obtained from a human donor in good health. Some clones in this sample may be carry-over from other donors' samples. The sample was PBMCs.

The chain's CDR3 is CASSAHEGVAGGRSYNEQFF. The CDR3 region has the DNA TGTGCCAGCAGCGCTCACGAGGGGGTAGCGGGAGGGCGTTCCTACAATGAGCAGTTCTTC. The chain uses TRBV7-7 and TRBJ2-1, with TRBD2 identical over 11 bases. Per germline, CDR1 SSHAT and CDR2 FNYEAQ (reference sequence). J was trimmed by 1 base and V by 5 bases; bases with no gene match: 16. CDR3 length equals 20 residues.